The T cell receptor (beta chain) under discussion was sequenced for a study of shared clonotypes between healthy human individuals. Whole-study findings and limits: Non-shared clonotypes showed lower generation probabilities than clonotypes common to all four donors.

Note on this clone: Its antigen is not known.

Every subset's genomic DNA went evenly onto several immunoSEQ plates. Method: immunoSEQ multiplex PCR; TCRdb's copy keeps in-frame clones and lacks some. The repertoire holds roughly 1,500,000 clones, 98% seen once, with 0.3% to 0.45% in the top ten. The authors divided CD4+ cells into CD45RA+ naive and CD45RA-negative memory subsets. Sequencing input: naive CD4+ T cells sorted from blood. Subset specified: CD45RA+ positively selected. The receptor's source is a man aged 25 to 45 in good health.

The DNA for the CDR3 is TGTGCCAGTAGGATTGGAAATCAAGAGACCCAGTACTTC. It encodes CASRIGNQETQYF. The rearrangement joins TRBV19 to TRBJ2-5, with D uncertain. Germline V gives CDR1 LNHDA, CDR2 SQIVND (reference sequence). V lost 6 bases and J lost 2, with 10 bases in between. The CDR3 has 13 residues. The entire variable domain, with the rest obtained from reference TRBV19 and TRBJ2-5, is as follows: DGGITQSPKYLFRKEGQNVTLSCEQNLNHDAMYWYRQDPGQGLRLIYYSQIVNDFQKGDIAEGYSVSREKKESFPLTVTSAQKNPTAFYLCASRIGNQETQYFGPGTRLLVL.